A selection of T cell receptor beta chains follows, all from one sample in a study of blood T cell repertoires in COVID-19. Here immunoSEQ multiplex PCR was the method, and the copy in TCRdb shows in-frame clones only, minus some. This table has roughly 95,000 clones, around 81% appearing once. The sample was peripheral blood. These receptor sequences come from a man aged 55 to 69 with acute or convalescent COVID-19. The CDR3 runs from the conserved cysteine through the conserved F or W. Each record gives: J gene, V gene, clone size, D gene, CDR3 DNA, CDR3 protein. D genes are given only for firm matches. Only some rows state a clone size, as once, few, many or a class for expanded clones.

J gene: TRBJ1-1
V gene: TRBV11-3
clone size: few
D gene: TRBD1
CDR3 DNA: TGTGCCAGCAGCTTAGATCCGGGACAGGGCACTGAAGCTTTCTTT
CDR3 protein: CASSLDPGQGTEAFF

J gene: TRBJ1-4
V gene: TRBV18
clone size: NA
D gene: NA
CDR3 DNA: TGTGCCAGCTCACCGGGTAGGGGTGATGAAAAACTGTTTTTT
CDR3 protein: CASSPGRGDEKLFF

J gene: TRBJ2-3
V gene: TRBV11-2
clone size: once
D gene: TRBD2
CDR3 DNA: TGTGCCAGCAGCTTGCTAGCGGGGGTAGTTAGAGATACGCAGTATTTT
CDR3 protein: CASSLLAGVVRDTQYF

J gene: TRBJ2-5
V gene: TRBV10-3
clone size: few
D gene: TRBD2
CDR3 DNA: TGTGCCACATCCCGGACTAGTGGAGAGACCCAGTACTTC
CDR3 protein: CATSRTSGETQYF

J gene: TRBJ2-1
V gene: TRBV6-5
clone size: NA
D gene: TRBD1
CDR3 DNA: TGTGCCACCTTGACAGGGGGGACCTACAATGAGCAGTTCTTC
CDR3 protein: CATLTGGTYNEQFF

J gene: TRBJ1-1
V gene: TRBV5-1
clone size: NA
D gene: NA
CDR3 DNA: TGCGCCAGCAGCTTGACAGGGATGAACACTGAAGCTTTCTTT
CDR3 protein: CASSLTGMNTEAFF

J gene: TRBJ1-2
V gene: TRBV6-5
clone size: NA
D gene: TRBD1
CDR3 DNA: TGTGCCAGCAGACCCGACAGGGGGAACTATGGCTACACCTTC
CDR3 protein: CASRPDRGNYGYTF

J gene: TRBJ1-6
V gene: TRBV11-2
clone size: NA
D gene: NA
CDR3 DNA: TGTGCCAGCAGCTTAGTCGGGCGGAGGAATTCACCCCTCCACTTT
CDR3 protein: CASSLVGRRNSPLHF

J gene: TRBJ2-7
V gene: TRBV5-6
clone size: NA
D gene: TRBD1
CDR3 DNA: TGTGCCAGCAGCTTTGGGACAGACAACTACGAGCAGTACTTC
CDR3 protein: CASSFGTDNYEQYF

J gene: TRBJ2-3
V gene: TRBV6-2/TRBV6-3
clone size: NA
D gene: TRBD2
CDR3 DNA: TGTGCCAGCAGTTACCCCCCCCAGACTAGCGGGAGTCGGAATACGCAGTATTTT
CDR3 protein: CASSYPPQTSGSRNTQYF

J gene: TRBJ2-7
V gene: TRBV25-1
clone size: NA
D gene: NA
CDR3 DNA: TGTGCCAGCAGTGATGGCAGGGGGGCTGTCTACGAGCAGTACTTC
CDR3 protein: CASSDGRGAVYEQYF

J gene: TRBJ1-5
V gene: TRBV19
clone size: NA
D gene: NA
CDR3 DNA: TGTGCCAGTAGAATAACAGGATTCAATCAGCCCCAGCATTTT
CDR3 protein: CASRITGFNQPQHF

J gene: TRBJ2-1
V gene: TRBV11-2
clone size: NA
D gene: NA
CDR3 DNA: TGTGCCAGCAGCCCCGCCCTATACAATGAGCAGTTCTTC
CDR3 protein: CASSPALYNEQFF

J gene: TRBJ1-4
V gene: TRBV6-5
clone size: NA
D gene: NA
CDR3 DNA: TGTGCCAGCACGTCCGTAGAAAAACTGTTTTTT
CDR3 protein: CASTSVEKLFF

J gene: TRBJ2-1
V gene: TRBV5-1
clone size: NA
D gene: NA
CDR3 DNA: TGCGCCAGCAGCGCAACAGGGGGAGGGACCTACAATGAGCAGTTCTTC
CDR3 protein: CASSATGGGTYNEQFF

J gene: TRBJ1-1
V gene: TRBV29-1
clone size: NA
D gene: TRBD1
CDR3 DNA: TGCAGCGAAACCGGGACAGGATCGACTGAAGCTTTCTTT
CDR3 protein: CSETGTGSTEAFF

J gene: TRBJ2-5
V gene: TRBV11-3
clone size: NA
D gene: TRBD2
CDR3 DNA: TGTGCCAGCAGCCCGGGACTAGCGGGAGGCATATGGGAGACCCAGTACTTC
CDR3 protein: CASSPGLAGGIWETQYF

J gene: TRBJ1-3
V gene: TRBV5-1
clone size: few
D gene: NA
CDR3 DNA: TGCGCCAGCAGCTTGGAGGACAGCTGGGACACCATATATTTT
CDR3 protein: CASSLEDSWDTIYF

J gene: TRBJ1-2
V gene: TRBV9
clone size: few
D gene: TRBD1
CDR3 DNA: TGTGCCAGCAGCGTCCAAGGGACAGACATTTATGGCTACACCTTC
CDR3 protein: CASSVQGTDIYGYTF

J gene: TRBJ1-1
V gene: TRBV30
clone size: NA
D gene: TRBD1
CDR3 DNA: TGTGCCTGGTCTTCCGGGACAGGGTTAGACTTGGGCACTGAAGCTTTCTTT
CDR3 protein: CAWSSGTGLDLGTEAFF

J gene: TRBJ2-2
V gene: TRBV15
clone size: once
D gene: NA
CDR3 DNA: TGTGCCACCAGCAGAGAACCCAGGGGTCCCGGGGAGCTGTTTTTT
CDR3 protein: CATSREPRGPGELFF

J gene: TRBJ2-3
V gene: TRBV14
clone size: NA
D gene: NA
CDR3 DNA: TGTGCCAGCAGCCAAGAGTTAGGGGGACCCAGCACAGATACGCAGTATTTT
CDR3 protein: CASSQELGGPSTDTQYF

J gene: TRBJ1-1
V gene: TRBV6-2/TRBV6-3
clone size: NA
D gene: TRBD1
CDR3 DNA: TGTGCCAGCAGCTCAATTGGACAGGGATTGGGTCCTGAAGCTTTCTTT
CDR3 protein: CASSSIGQGLGPEAFF

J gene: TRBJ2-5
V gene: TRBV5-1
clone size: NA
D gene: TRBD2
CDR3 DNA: TGCGCCAGCAGCCCGGGACTAGCGGGGGAGACCCAGTACTTC
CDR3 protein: CASSPGLAGETQYF

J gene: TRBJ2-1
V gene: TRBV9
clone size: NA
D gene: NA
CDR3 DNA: TGTGCCAGCAGCTCAAGCCCGGGATCCAAAGGGGAGCAGTTCTTC
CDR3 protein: CASSSSPGSKGEQFF

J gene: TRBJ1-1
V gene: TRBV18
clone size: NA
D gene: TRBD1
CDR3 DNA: TGTGCCAGCTCACGCGGGGGACAGGAGAACACTGAAGCTTTCTTT
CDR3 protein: CASSRGGQENTEAFF

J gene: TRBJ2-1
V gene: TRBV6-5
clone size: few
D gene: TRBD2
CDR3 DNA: TGTGCCAGCAACCCAGCGGGGGGGGACTACAATGAGCAGTTCTTC
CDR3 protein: CASNPAGGDYNEQFF

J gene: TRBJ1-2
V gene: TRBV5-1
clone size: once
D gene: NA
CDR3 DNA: TGCGCCAGCAGCAACCGGACCGAGGGCTATGGCTACACCTTC
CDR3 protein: CASSNRTEGYGYTF

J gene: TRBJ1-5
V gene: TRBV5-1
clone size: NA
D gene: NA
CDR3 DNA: TGCGCCAGCAGCTTGGAGGCCGGGAATCAGCCCCAGCATTTT
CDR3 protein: CASSLEAGNQPQHF

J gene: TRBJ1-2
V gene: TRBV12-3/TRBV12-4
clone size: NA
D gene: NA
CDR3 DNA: TGTGCCAGCAGTTTAGGGGGGGGCTATGGCTACACCTTC
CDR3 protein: CASSLGGGYGYTF

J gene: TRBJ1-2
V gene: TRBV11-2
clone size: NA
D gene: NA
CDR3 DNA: TGTGCCAGCAGCTCCCTCGGCGGGAGGACCTCGGCTGGCTACACCTTC
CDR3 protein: CASSSLGGRTSAGYTF

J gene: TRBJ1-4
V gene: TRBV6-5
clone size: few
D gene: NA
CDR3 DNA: TGTGCCAGCAGTCACAGGGACCAAAAACTGTTTTTT
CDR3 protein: CASSHRDQKLFF

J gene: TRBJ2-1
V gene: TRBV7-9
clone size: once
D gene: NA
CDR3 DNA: TGTGCCAGCAGTACCGACGGGGGCTCCTACAATGAGCAGTTCTTC
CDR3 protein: CASSTDGGSYNEQFF

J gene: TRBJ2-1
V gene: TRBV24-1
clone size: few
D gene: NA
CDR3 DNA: TGTGCCACCAGTGTCCGATGGAGCGCCAGCTCCTACAATGAGCAGTTCTTC
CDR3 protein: CATSVRWSASSYNEQFF

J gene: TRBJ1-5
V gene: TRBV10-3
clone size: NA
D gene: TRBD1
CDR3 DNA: TGTGCCATCAGTGAGTCGGGGACAGTTAGCTATCAGCCCCAGCATTTT
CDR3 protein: CAISESGTVSYQPQHF

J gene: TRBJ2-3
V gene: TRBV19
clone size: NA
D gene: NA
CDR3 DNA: TGTGCCAGTAGTCCCGGGAGCGCAGATACGCAGTATTTT
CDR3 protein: CASSPGSADTQYF

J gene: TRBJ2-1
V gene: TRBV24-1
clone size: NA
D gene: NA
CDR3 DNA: TGTGCCACCAGTGATTTCTCCATGCCGACTGGTAATGAGCAGTTCTTC
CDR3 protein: CATSDFSMPTGNEQFF

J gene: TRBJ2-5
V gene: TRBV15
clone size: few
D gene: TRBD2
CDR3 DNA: TGTGCCACCAGCAGAGGTGGCGGGAGGGCCTTCCAAGAGACCCAGTACTTC
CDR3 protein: CATSRGGGRAFQETQYF

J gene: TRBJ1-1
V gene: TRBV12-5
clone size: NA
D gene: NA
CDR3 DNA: TGTGCTAGTGGACCGACAGATATTTCGAACACTGAAGCTTTCTTT
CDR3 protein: CASGPTDISNTEAFF